This T cell receptor (beta chain) was sequenced during a study of vaccination and CD4 T cells after COVID-19. Findings and caveats of the study: A nonsignificant median increase from 21 to 38 SARS-CoV-2-reactive clonotypes was observed.

Treatment meaning: approximately 9-day PBMC culture with coronavirus spike peptide pools or control peptides (ViraFEST assay). About 1.8 million PBMCs went into each well for culture with about 9.5 IU/ml IL-2 and 10 ug/ml peptide pools. Negative selection recovered the CD4+ T cells once they had spent approximately nine days in culture. The Oncomine TCR Beta short-read assay sequenced DNA from cultured CD4+ T cells. Cultured CD4+ T cells yielded the extracted genomic DNA. TCRdb recomputed calls from the PCR reads with MiXCR, one row per CDR3 protein. The sample has 15,000 to 25,000 distinct CDR3 sequences; around 38% are singletons. Germline V gives CDR1 DFQATT, CDR2 SNEGSKA (reference sequence). There are 12 residues in the CDR3. This clonotype came up a few times. The target antigen is unknown. At one end the junction does not follow the germline gene, possibly because of a read error.

V is TRBV20-1 and J is TRBJ1-5; D gene uncertain. The clonotype was recovered from a human donor who received a COVID-19 vaccine. Sequencing used CD4+ T cells from blood, cultured in vitro, obtained before SARS-CoV-2 vaccination. The CDR3 nucleotides are TGTGGTGTCCAGTGGGGCAATCAGCCCCAGCATTTT. Its protein is CGVQWGNQPQHF.